The present T cell receptor beta chain was sequenced within a study of T-cell reconstitution after alpha-beta-depleted transplantation in children. This clonotype came up once. A read error is possible here, since a much larger clone lies one base away. Unique molecular identifiers were incorporated during preparation of the TCRbeta library. TCRdb reanalysed the PCR reads using MiXCR and keeps one entry per CDR3 protein. The table includes about 190,000 distinct CDR3 sequences, about 6.8% detected once. Germline lookup yields CDR1 LGHDT and CDR2 YNNKEL (reference sequence). J gave up 2 bases and V 3 bases, and 5 bases lay outside the gene matches. The CDR3 totals 15 residues.

The starting material was PBMCs from the stem cell graft donor, obtained from the stem cell graft. This sequence joins TRBV3-1 and TRBJ2-7; 9 bases fit TRBD2. The sequence was collected from a human donor who donated a stem cell graft to a child with Wiskott-Aldrich syndrome. CDR3: CASSQTSGSAYEQYF. DNA of the CDR3: TGTGCCAGCAGCCAGACTAGCGGTAGCGCCTACGAGCAGTACTTC.